This T cell receptor (beta chain) emerged from a study of PD-L1 blockade in urothelial cancer. Across the study: Blood underwent analysis 3 weeks (second dose) and 6 weeks after treatment began. There were a median of about 140,000 T cells in blood samples.

Time point specified: pretreatment peripheral blood. Each patient presented with locally advanced or metastatic urothelial carcinoma. The CDR3 sequence is 14 residues long. CDR1 and CDR2 from the germline V gene are SGDLS and YYNGEE. V lost 9 bases, J lost 2 bases, and 7 bases stayed unmatched. Synthetic TCR analog templates were spiked into each PCR. TCRdb's copy holds only in-frame clones and misses some; the assay was immunoSEQ multiplex PCR. The profile shows some 66,000 clones, more than 75% of them singletons. The receptor was isolated from a man in his sixties with urothelial cancer. The specimen comprised PBMCs, sampled around atezolizumab (anti-PD-L1) treatment. V and J are TRBV9 and TRBJ2-3; 9 bases match TRBD1. CDR3 residues: CATNGQGITDTQYF. CDR3 nucleotide sequence: TGTGCCACCAACGGACAGGGGATCACAGATACGCAGTATTTT.